One and the same sample provided the 27 T cell receptor beta chains below, sequenced in a study of blood T cell repertoires in COVID-19. The assay was immunoSEQ multiplex PCR, and TCRdb's table has in-frame clones only and misses some. Of about 55,000 clones detected, about nine tenths appear once; the ten largest clones hold under 3.5%. The sequenced material came from peripheral blood. The source is a man older than 75 with acute or convalescent COVID-19.

This chain uses TRBV12-5 with TRBJ1-2; D is unclear. The CDR3 is 11 amino acids. Between the trimmed V and J ends, which lost 7 bases and 2 bases, there was a span of 5 bases. The germline V gene encodes CDR1 LGHNT and CDR2 FRNRAP. For the CDR3, the DNA is TGTGCTAGTGCCCTCAACTATGGCTACACCTTC. It codes for CASALNYGYTF.

The chain couples TRBV12-5 to TRBJ2-2; D gene unclear. CDR3 length equals 13 residues. Per germline, CDR1 LGHNT and CDR2 FRNRAP. The V end lost 1 base, the J end lost 6 bases, and 6 bases lay between the germline ends. The CDR3 DNA is TGTGCTAGTGGTTTGGATCAGTCCGGGGAGCTGTTTTTT. Translating it yields CASGLDQSGELFF.

This chain connects TRBV20-1 to TRBJ1-2; D is possibly TRBD1 (6 bases). Trimming shortened V by 6 bases and J by 2 bases, and 16 bases separated the two germline ends. Germline lookup yields CDR1 DFQATT and CDR2 SNEGSKA (reference sequence). The CDR3 covers 14 residues. Here the CDR3 DNA reads TGCAGTGCGAGTGCAACAGGGAAGAACTATGGCTACACCTTC. It yields the protein CSASATGKNYGYTF.

CDR3: CASSLTTPRNTEAFF. The CDR3, as DNA: TGTGCCAGCAGCTTAACGACACCCAGGAACACTGAAGCTTTCTTT. The chain is built from TRBV7-2 and TRBJ1-1; no reliable D call. Trimming shortened V by 2 bases and J by 1 base, and 11 bases separated the two germline ends. CDR3 length equals 15 residues. Per the germline V gene, CDR1 is SGHTA and CDR2 is FQGNSA.

The CDR3 reads CASSLSGLSGNTIYF. CDR3 bases: TGTGCCAGCAGCTTATCTGGACTCTCTGGAAACACCATATATTTT. The V gene is TRBV7-2, the J gene TRBJ1-3; unclear D gene. CDR1 is SGHTA and CDR2 is FQGNSA in the germline V gene. The V gene lost 2 bases and the J gene lost 0 bases, with 8 bases spanning the gap. CDR3 size: 15 residues.

The chain joins TRBV7-2 to TRBJ2-3; D ambiguous. Germline V gives CDR1 SGHTA, CDR2 FQGNSA. V lost 2 bases and J 5 bases, leaving 11 bases between the germline ends. This CDR3 contains 14 residues. The CDR3 DNA reads TGTGCCAGCAGCTTATCCCAAACGGTAGATACGCAGTATTTT. Protein sequence: CASSLSQTVDTQYF.

Only one count was recorded for this clone. V is TRBV6-5 and J is TRBJ1-1; TRBD1 is a possible D gene (6 bases). The CDR3 length is 14 residues. Trimming took off 6 bases at V and 1 base at J, with 12 bases between the two ends. Germline-derived CDR1 and CDR2 are MNHEY and SVGAGI. The CDR3 coding sequence is TGTGCCAGCAGCGCACAGGGTAAGAACACTGAAGCTTTCTTT. Translation: CASSAQGKNTEAFF.

The chain couples TRBV6-5 to TRBJ1-4; no reliable D call. This CDR3 comprises 12 residues. Deletions cut 9 bases from V and 8 bases from J, with 13 bases between. From germline, CDR1 is MNHEY and CDR2 SVGAGI. The CDR3 region is CASYRSGEKLFF. The CDR3 nucleotides are TGTGCCAGTTATCGGTCGGGAGAAAAACTGTTTTTT.

The genes are TRBV4-1 and TRBJ1-4; the D is unclear. This CDR3 is 15 amino acids long. V was trimmed by 4 bases and J by 3 bases, leaving 12 bases between them. The germline V gene encodes CDR1 MGHRA and CDR2 YSYEKL. The CDR3 nucleotides are TGCGCCAGCAGCCCCCCACTCGGGTCTAATGAAAAACTGTTTTTT. It yields the protein CASSPPLGSNEKLFF.

This chain uses TRBV29-1 with TRBJ1-3; D gene unclear. Germline V gene sequence: CDR1 SQVTM, CDR2 ANQGSEA. Trimming took 2 bases from V and 0 from J, leaving 8 bases between them. CDR3 size: 14 residues. The CDR3 DNA reads as TGCAGCGTTGAACAGACACACTCTGGAAACACCATATATTTT. Translated: CSVEQTHSGNTIYF.

The CDR3 sequence: CASSYGGSAYNEQFF. The CDR3 DNA reads TGTGCCAGCAGTTATGGGGGGTCGGCCTACAATGAGCAGTTCTTC. The chain couples TRBV6-6 to TRBJ2-1; possible D gene TRBD2, 6 bases. The CDR3 is 15 residues long. V gave up 3 bases and J gave up 2 bases, with 11 bases separating them. CDR1 is MNHNY, CDR2 SVGAGI, per germline (reference sequence).

This chain links TRBV27 with TRBJ1-2; 7 positions agree with TRBD1. This CDR3 has 14 residues. Germline-derived CDR1 and CDR2 are MNHEY and SMNVEV (reference sequence). J lost 4 bases, V lost 4 bases, and 6 bases had no gene match. In DNA, the CDR3 is TGTGCCAGCAGTTCCCAGGACAGGCCCTATGGCTACACCTTC. Translated, it gives CASSSQDRPYGYTF.

V gene TRBV6-1 combines with J gene TRBJ1-1; TRBD1 aligns across 7 bases. The trim removed 2 bases at V and 6 bases at J, leaving 9 bases unmatched. Germline V gene data show CDR1 as MNHNS and CDR2 as SASEGT. This CDR3 spans 15 amino acids. The CDR3 nucleotides read TGTGCCAGCAGTGAACAGGGGGGACCCCGGCCTGAAGCTTTCTTT. This sequence encodes CASSEQGGPRPEAFF.

The chain employs TRBV10-1 and TRBJ2-7; unclear D gene. V dropped 6 bases and J dropped 1 base, with 7 bases sitting between them. CDR1 is WNHNN, CDR2 SYGVQD, per germline (reference sequence). There are 12 residues in the CDR3. The CDR3 sequence: CASSGESYEQYF. Here the CDR3 DNA reads TGCGCCAGCAGCGGAGAATCCTACGAGCAGTACTTC.

V usage is TRBV5-8 and J usage is TRBJ2-1; 7 nucleotides align to TRBD2. From germline, CDR1 is SGHTS and CDR2 YDEGEE. The CDR3 sequence is 15 residues long. After removal of 1 base from V and 9 bases from J, the junction contained 10 bases not matched to a gene. The CDR3 DNA reads as TGTGCCAGCAGCTTGTGGACTCCCGGGAGGAGTGAGCAGTTCTTC. Its protein is CASSLWTPGRSEQFF.

J is TRBJ2-1 and V is TRBV5-1; 10 nucleotides match TRBD2. V shed 5 bases and J 5 bases; nucleotides not matched to a gene: 7. Germline CDR1 is SGHRS and CDR2 is YFSETQ. The CDR3 loop spans 15 amino acids. Here the CDR3 reads CASSFLAGANNEQFF. For the CDR3, the DNA is TGCGCCAGCAGTTTTCTAGCGGGGGCTAACAATGAGCAGTTCTTC. The variable domain in full, with the rest retrieved from reference TRBV5-1 and TRBJ2-1, is KAGVTQTPRYLIKTRGQQVTLSCSPISGHRSVSWYQQTPGQGLQFLFEYFSETQRNKGNFPGRFSGRQFSNSRSEMNVSTLELGDSALYLCASSFLAGANNEQFFGPGTRLTVL.

The gene calls are TRBV4-1 and TRBJ2-3, with 10 nucleotides matching TRBD2. Germline lookup yields CDR1 MGHRA and CDR2 YSYEKL. J lost 0 bases, V lost 0 bases, and 6 bases had no gene match. CDR3 length equals 18 residues. CDR3 protein: CASSQDGLAGASTDTQYF. In DNA form, the CDR3 reads TGCGCCAGCAGCCAAGACGGGCTAGCGGGAGCTAGCACAGATACGCAGTATTTT.

The gene calls are TRBV20-1 and TRBJ1-2; no definite D call. There are 10 residues in the CDR3. Trimming pared 6 bases from V and 4 bases from J, leaving 6 bases between. Looked up from germline, CDR1 is DFQATT and CDR2 is SNEGSKA (reference sequence). The CDR3 loop is CSAFRYGYTF. The CDR3, as DNA: TGCAGTGCCTTCCGCTATGGCTACACCTTC.

The chain carries TRBV7-9 and TRBJ1-5; D remains unclear. The ends were cut back, 3 bases at V and 7 bases at J, with 7 bases in the middle. CDR3 length equals 12 residues. Germline lookup yields CDR1 SEHNR and CDR2 FQNEAQ (reference sequence). CDR3 in amino acids: CASSFEVQPQHF. In DNA form, the CDR3 reads TGTGCCAGCAGCTTCGAGGTCCAGCCCCAGCATTTT.

This sequence joins TRBV5-4 and TRBJ2-7; TRBD1 agrees at 9 bases. The V gene's germline CDR1 is SGHNT and CDR2 YYREEE (reference sequence). The ends lost 2 bases at V and 5 bases at J; junction bases unmatched: 8. This CDR3 comprises 15 residues. The CDR3 nucleotides read TGTGCCAGCAGCTTCGAGACAGGGGGTGCGGACGAGCAGTACTTC. Translated, it gives CASSFETGGADEQYF.

This sequence joins TRBV19 and TRBJ2-3, with D perhaps matching TRBD2 (5 bases). This CDR3 has 14 amino acids. Germline lookup yields CDR1 LNHDA and CDR2 SQIVND (reference sequence). With 4 bases removed from V and 0 bases from J, the gap between germline ends came to 8 bases. CDR3 amino acids: CASSKQRSTDTQYF. In DNA form, the CDR3 reads TGTGCCAGTAGTAAACAGCGGAGCACAGATACGCAGTATTTT.

This clone was observed once. J is TRBJ2-3 and V is TRBV6-5; 7 bases are a match to TRBD1. The CDR3 loop spans 15 amino acids. Per the germline V gene, CDR1 is MNHEY and CDR2 is SVGAGI. V was clipped by 6 bases and J by 5 bases; unmatched bases: 11. The CDR3 spells CASRLPGGNQDTQYF. CDR3 nucleotides: TGTGCCAGCAGACTTCCAGGGGGTAACCAAGATACGCAGTATTTT.

This chain uses TRBV7-3 with TRBJ2-7; D is unresolved. CDR1 SGHTA and CDR2 FQGTGA come from the germline V gene. V gave up 5 bases and J gave up 3 bases, with 17 bases separating them. This CDR3 contains 15 residues. The CDR3 DNA follows: TGTGCCAGCAGCCCCTCCCCTAGAGCTGACTACGAGCAGTACTTC. Translated, it gives CASSPSPRADYEQYF.

The rearrangement uses TRBV7-8 and TRBJ2-7; 7 positions agree with TRBD2. This CDR3 comprises 13 residues. The ends lost 4 bases at V and 6 bases at J; junction bases unmatched: 6. Looked up from germline, CDR1 is SGHVS and CDR2 is FQNEAQ. DNA of the CDR3: TGTGCCAGCAGCTCTAGATGGGGGGGCGAGCAGTACTTC. It yields the protein CASSSRWGGEQYF.

The chain combines TRBV10-1 with TRBJ2-7, with 8 nucleotides matching TRBD1. Germline CDR1 and CDR2: WNHNN and SYGVQD (reference sequence). V lost 11 bases to trimming and J lost 7 bases; unmatched junction nucleotides: 10. The CDR3 runs to 12 residues. CDR3 in DNA: TGCGCCGCCGGGCAGGGGGCCCGGGAGCAGTACTTC. It yields the protein CAAGQGAREQYF.

J is TRBJ1-1 and V is TRBV29-1; 7 bases line up with TRBD1. This CDR3 spans 12 amino acids. Germline CDR1 is SQVTM and CDR2 is ANQGSEA. The trim removed 0 bases at V and 11 bases at J, leaving 6 bases unmatched. The CDR3 DNA follows: TGCAGCGTTGAAGATCCGGGACAGTGGGCTTTCTTT. Protein product: CSVEDPGQWAFF.

The J gene is TRBJ2-2, the V gene TRBV10-2; 10 bases align to TRBD1. Germline V CDR1 and CDR2: WSHSY, SAAADI. Trimming took 3 bases from V and 6 from J; bases not matched to a gene: 10. The CDR3 extends over 17 amino acids. CDR3 amino acids: CASSETPGQGGPGELFF. The CDR3 DNA reads as TGCGCCAGCAGTGAAACACCAGGACAGGGGGGTCCCGGGGAGCTGTTTTTT.